The 9 T cell receptor beta chains below were found in one sample sequenced in a study of OX40 agonist ivuxolimab in advanced cancers. Profiling relied on immunoSEQ multiplex PCR, and the TCRdb table lists in-frame clones only, not all of them. Of 50,000 to 75,000 clones in the sample, around 83% are singletons; the top ten hold 3.4%. The starting material was CD4+ or CD8+ T cells sorted from blood, obtained in a trial of the OX40 agonist ivuxolimab. The source of these receptors is an adult with an advanced solid tumor such as melanoma, head and neck, liver or kidney cancer.

The genes are TRBV4-2 and TRBJ2-5; 10 nucleotides line up with TRBD1. The CDR3 has 14 residues. Trimming removed 7 bases from V and 5 bases from J; junction bases left unmatched: 7. Germline V gene lookup returns CDR1 LGHNA and CDR2 YNFKEQ. The chain's CDR3 is CASNSGQGKETQYF. The CDR3 region has the DNA TGTGCCAGCAATTCGGGACAGGGGAAGGAGACCCAGTACTTC.

J is TRBJ2-1 and V is TRBV7-9; D remains unclear. CDR3 length equals 15 residues. With 0 bases removed from V and 9 bases from J, the gap between germline ends came to 15 bases. Looked up from germline, CDR1 is SEHNR and CDR2 is FQNEAQ (reference sequence). CDR3: CASSLAFPGVSEQFF. The CDR3 DNA is TGTGCCAGCAGCTTAGCGTTCCCTGGCGTTAGTGAGCAGTTCTTC.

This rearrangement joins TRBV21-1 to TRBJ2-3; TRBD2, the table's D call, lacks a check against the DNA. TRBV21-1 has pseudogene status. CDR3 length: 16 residues. The CDR3 coding sequence is TGTGCCAGCAGCCCCCTGGAGGTATCTAGCACAGATACGCAGTATTTT. It encodes CASSPLEVSSTDTQYF.

The chain recombines TRBV19 with TRBJ2-3; the D call may be TRBD1 or TRBD2 (5 bases each). This CDR3 region has 12 residues. The V and J ends lost 3 bases and 10 bases respectively, with 11 bases between them. Per germline, CDR1 LNHDA and CDR2 SQIVND (reference sequence). The CDR3 nucleotides are TGTGCCAGTAGTATTAATCGGGGCCCGCAGTATTTT. Encoded protein: CASSINRGPQYF.

This chain links TRBV4-2 with TRBJ2-1; 11 bases match TRBD2. The CDR3 loop spans 16 amino acids. The ends lost 1 base at V and 8 bases at J; junction bases unmatched: 7. Germline V gene lookup returns CDR1 LGHNA and CDR2 YNFKEQ. CDR3 protein: CASSQGGIAGGHEQFF. CDR3 DNA: TGTGCCAGCAGCCAAGGTGGGATAGCGGGGGGGCATGAGCAGTTCTTC.

V gene TRBV11-2 combines with J gene TRBJ1-2; no definite D call. This CDR3 is 15 amino acids long. Germline V lookup: CDR1 SGHAT, CDR2 FQNNGV. V was shortened by 0 bases and J by 4 bases, with 12 bases between the two germline ends. CDR3 nucleotides: TGTGCCAGCAGCTTAGAATCGGGCAGGATCTATGGCTACACCTTC. Translated: CASSLESGRIYGYTF.

This clone has a single count. The chain joins TRBV7-6 to TRBJ2-7; 7 bases line up with TRBD1. V lost 5 bases and J lost 6; bases outside the gene matches: 13. The CDR3 loop spans 15 amino acids. CDR1 and CDR2 (germline): SGHVS, FNYEAQ. CDR3 bases: TGTGCCAGCAGCGCCGGCCCGGGACAGCTCAGCGAGCAGTACTTC. Translating it yields CASSAGPGQLSEQYF.

In regard to this clone: The same CDR3 also results from other DNA sequences found in this sample. V gene TRBV5-1 combines with J gene TRBJ2-5, with no clear D. The CDR3 loop spans 13 amino acids. Trimming took 0 bases from V and 2 from J, leaving 5 bases between them. CDR1 is SGHRS, CDR2 YFSETQ, per germline. CDR3 protein: CASSLGSQETQYF. CDR3 DNA sequence: TGCGCCAGCAGCTTGGGCAGTCAAGAGACCCAGTACTTC.

The chain couples TRBV2 to TRBJ1-1; maybe TRBD1 (6 bases). CDR1 and CDR2 (germline): SNHLY, FYNNEI. The CDR3 contains 13 residues. The V end was cut by 9 bases, the J end by 0 bases, with 11 bases between. The CDR3 DNA is TGTGCCAGGAGGGGGACAATGAACACTGAAGCTTTCTTT. It is translated as CARRGTMNTEAFF.